This record concerns one T cell receptor beta chain sequence. What it recognizes is unknown. The entry originates in a study of radiotherapy plus CTLA-4 blockade in lung cancer. Study conclusions and caveats: Per reports, early blood T cell clone dynamics, plus interferon-beta, forecast response most strongly. Clones derived from tumor TCRs expanded in blood after radiotherapy plus ipilimumab.

This CDR3 has 15 residues. With V trimmed by 5 bases and J by 2 bases, 9 bases remained unmatched. Germline lookup yields CDR1 MNHNY and CDR2 SVGAGI (reference sequence). The data were produced by immunoSEQ multiplex PCR, yet TCRdb's version contains in-frame clones alone and is incomplete. The table has about 97,000 clones, under 85% seen once. Sequencing was performed on peripheral blood, taken from a patient treated with radiotherapy plus ipilimumab. This receptor was identified in a human donor with non-small cell lung cancer who had a partial response to radiotherapy plus ipilimumab. Some clones in this sample may be carry-over from other donors' samples. The chain links TRBV6-6 to TRBJ2-7, with 7 nucleotides matching TRBD1. The CDR3 bases are TGTGCCAGCAGTACAAGGGGGCGGACGCCCTACGAGCAGTACTTC. It translates to CASSTRGRTPYEQYF.